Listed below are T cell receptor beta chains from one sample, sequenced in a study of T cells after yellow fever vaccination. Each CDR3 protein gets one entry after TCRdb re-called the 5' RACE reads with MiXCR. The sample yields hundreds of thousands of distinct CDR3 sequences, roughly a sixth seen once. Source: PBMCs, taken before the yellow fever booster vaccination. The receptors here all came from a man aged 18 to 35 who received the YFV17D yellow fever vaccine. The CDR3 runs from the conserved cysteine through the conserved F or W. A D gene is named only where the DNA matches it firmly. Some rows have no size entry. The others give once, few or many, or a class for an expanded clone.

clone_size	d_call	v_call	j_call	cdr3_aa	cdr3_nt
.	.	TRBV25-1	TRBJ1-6	CASSEETSYNSPLHF	TGTGCCAGCAGTGAGGAGACCTCCTATAATTCACCCCTCCACTTT
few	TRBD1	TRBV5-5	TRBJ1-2	CASSLARQGDYGYTF	TGTGCCAGCAGCTTGGCCCGTCAGGGGGACTATGGCTACACCTTC
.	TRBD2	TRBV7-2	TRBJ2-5	CASSPRGGTGQYF	TGTGCCAGCAGCCCGCGCGGGGGGACGGGCCAGTACTTC
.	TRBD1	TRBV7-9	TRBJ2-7	CASSLRVRDRGSYEQYF	TGTGCCAGCAGCTTGAGGGTCCGGGACAGGGGCTCCTACGAGCAGTACTTC
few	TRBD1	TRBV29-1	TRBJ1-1	CSVGQGTRAEAFF	TGCAGCGTCGGACAGGGGACGAGGGCTGAAGCTTTCTTT
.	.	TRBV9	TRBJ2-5	CASSSTGGQHETQYF	TGTGCCAGCAGCTCCACGGGGGGCCAACACGAGACCCAGTACTTC
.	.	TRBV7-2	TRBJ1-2	CASSLIGGGNNYGYTF	TGTGCCAGCAGCTTAATCGGGGGCGGTAATAACTATGGCTACACCTTC
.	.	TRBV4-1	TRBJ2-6	CASSQVGAGGYNVLTF	TGCGCCAGCAGCCAAGTGGGAGCCGGCGGTTACAACGTCCTGACTTTC
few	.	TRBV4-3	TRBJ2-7	CASSQVWGVEQYF	TGCGCCAGCAGCCAAGTTTGGGGGGTTGAGCAGTACTTC
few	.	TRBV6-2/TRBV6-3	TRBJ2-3	CASSDPTTSSTDTQYF	TGTGCCAGCAGTGACCCCACCACCTCTAGCACAGATACGCAGTATTTT
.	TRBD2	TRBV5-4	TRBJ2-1	CASSFSSGGNYNEQFF	TGTGCCAGCAGCTTCTCTAGCGGGGGAAACTACAATGAGCAGTTCTTC
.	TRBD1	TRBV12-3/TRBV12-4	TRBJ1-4	CASSFGMEGTGKKLFF	TGTGCCAGCAGTTTTGGCATGGAGGGGACAGGCAAAAAACTGTTTTTT
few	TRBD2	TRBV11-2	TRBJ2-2	CASSLISGGTGELFF	TGTGCCAGCAGCTTAATTTCGGGGGGCACCGGGGAGCTGTTTTTT
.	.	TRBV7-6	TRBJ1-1	CASSLGPLMNTEAFF	TGTGCCAGCAGCTTAGGTCCCCTCATGAACACTGAAGCTTTCTTT
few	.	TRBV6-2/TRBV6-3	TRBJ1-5	CASSYEGKQPQHF	TGTGCCAGCAGTTACGAGGGGAAACAGCCCCAGCATTTT